The 29 T cell receptor beta chains listed next were all sequenced from one sample in a study of human T cells and chemical hapten exposure. Using its own MiXCR run on the RACE reads, TCRdb lists one record per CDR3 protein. The sample consists of 330,000 or so distinct CDR3 sequences, around 6% of them appearing once. The sample's time point: patch test 2, 6 weeks after DPC sensitization. Documented treatment: therapeutic diphenylcyclopropenone sensitization with weekly scalp DPC. This material consisted of whole blood, taken in connection with sensitization to the hapten diphenylcyclopropenone (DPC). The receptors were sampled from a woman aged 18-30 years with alopecia areata. Some clones in this sample may be carry-over from other donors' samples.

This clonotype was seen only a few times. This rearrangement joins TRBV29-1 to TRBJ2-1; D is perhaps TRBD2 (5 bases). V lost 6 bases, J lost 4 bases, and 16 bases lay in between. This CDR3 contains 14 residues. Germline V CDR1 and CDR2: SQVTM, ANQGSEA. CDR3: CSVGPGLAYNEQFF. Here the CDR3 DNA reads TGCAGCGTAGGGCCCGGACTGGCTTACAATGAGCAGTTCTTC.

This clonotype was seen only a few times. V gene TRBV12-5 combines with J gene TRBJ2-7; the D is unclear. Germline V gives CDR1 LGHNT, CDR2 FRNRAP. This CDR3 is built from 11 residues. Trimming left V 3 bases short and J 6 bases short, with 6 bases between. The CDR3 spells CASGFPAEQYF. CDR3 nucleotides: TGTGCTAGTGGTTTTCCTGCCGAGCAGTACTTC.

This clonotype was recorded at least ten times. V and J are TRBV6-5 and TRBJ1-2; D is ambiguous. The CDR3 has 13 amino acids. V lost 7 bases and J lost 7, with 16 bases in between. Germline V gene data show CDR1 as MNHEY and CDR2 as SVGAGI. CDR3 sequence: CASTPGPGVGYTF. CDR3 DNA sequence: TGTGCCAGCACCCCCGGCCCAGGCGTTGGCTACACCTTC.

This clonotype was recorded at least ten times. V gene TRBV7-9 combines with J gene TRBJ1-1; unclear D gene. The ends were cut back, 5 bases at V and 0 bases at J, with 13 bases in the middle. The CDR3 totals 15 residues. Germline V gene sequence: CDR1 SEHNR, CDR2 FQNEAQ (reference sequence). CDR3 amino acids: CASSPPQVLNTEAFF. CDR3 in DNA: TGTGCCAGCAGCCCTCCTCAAGTCCTGAACACTGAAGCTTTCTTT.

This clonotype has a count of ten or more. The chain links TRBV5-1 to TRBJ1-6; 8 bases fit TRBD1. The J segment lost 7 bases and the V segment lost 4 bases, leaving 7 bases of the junction unmatched. CDR1 SGHRS and CDR2 YFSETQ come from the germline V gene. The CDR3 contains 15 residues. The CDR3 coding sequence is TGCGCCAGCAGCCCGGGGACAGGAGAAAATTCACCCCTCCACTTT. Translated: CASSPGTGENSPLHF.

The chain uses TRBV6-6 and TRBJ1-5, with no clear D. The CDR3 spans 13 residues. Trimming pared 7 bases from V and 2 bases from J, leaving 9 bases between. The germline V gene has CDR1 MNHNY and CDR2 SVGAGI (reference sequence). In DNA form, the CDR3 reads TGTGCCAGCACCTTAAAGGGCAATCAGCCCCAGCATTTT. Its translation is CASTLKGNQPQHF.

This clonotype was found many times. V and J are TRBV21-1 and TRBJ1-5; the D call TRBD1 from the table was never checked on the DNA. TRBV21-1 is an annotated pseudogene. The CDR3 extends over 18 amino acids. For the CDR3, the DNA is TGTGCCAGCTACCCTCAATCCACCCTGGAGCGGCCCAATCAGCCCCAGCATTTT. This codes for CASYPQSTLERPNQPQHF.

This clonotype was recorded a few times. The V and J genes are TRBV2 and TRBJ2-3; 8 positions match TRBD1. The germline gives CDR1 SNHLY, CDR2 FYNNEI. J gave up 4 bases and V 7 bases, and 7 bases lay outside the gene matches. The CDR3 covers 14 residues. DNA for the CDR3: TGTGCCAGCAAGGCGCAGGGGGCGGCAGATACGCAGTATTTT. Amino acids: CASKAQGAADTQYF.

This chain connects TRBV11-2 to TRBJ2-7, with D tentatively TRBD1 or TRBD2 (7 bases each). The CDR3 totals 17 residues. Germline CDR1 and CDR2: SGHAT and FQNNGV. Trimming shortened V by 1 base and J by 6 bases, and 22 bases separated the two germline ends. This CDR3 is CASSLGPGGGFLSEQYF. The DNA for the CDR3 is TGTGCCAGCAGCTTAGGGCCAGGGGGGGGCTTCCTTAGCGAGCAGTACTTC.

This clonotype has just a few counts. The chain's CDR3 is CASTLLGGMNTEAFF. Here the CDR3 DNA reads TGTGCCAGCACCCTCTTGGGAGGCATGAACACTGAAGCTTTCTTT. V and J are TRBV7-3 and TRBJ1-1; the D is unclear. The CDR3 is 15 residues long. The V gene's germline CDR1 is SGHTA and CDR2 FQGTGA. The V and J ends lost 7 bases and 0 bases respectively, with 15 bases between them.

This clonotype was counted between two and nine times. This chain links TRBV9 with TRBJ2-5, with D uncertain. CDR3 length: 13 residues. Trimming pared 3 bases from V and 1 base from J, leaving 7 bases between. Germline values: CDR1 SGDLS, CDR2 YYNGEE. As DNA, the CDR3 is TGTGCCAGCAGCGCCTCGACCCAAGAGACCCAGTACTTC. Protein sequence: CASSASTQETQYF.

The rearrangement uses TRBV20-1 and TRBJ1-3; TRBD1 aligns across 7 bases. V gave up 0 bases and J gave up 0 bases; unmatched junction bases: 5. From germline, CDR1 is DFQATT and CDR2 SNEGSKA (reference sequence). This CDR3 is 16 amino acids long. Here the CDR3 reads CSARDRTGASGNTIYF. In nucleotides, the CDR3 is TGCAGTGCTAGAGATAGGACAGGAGCCTCTGGAAACACCATATATTTT.

In its sample, this clonotype was seen many times. The chain recombines TRBV7-8 with TRBJ1-5, with TRBD1 identical over 7 bases. Germline CDR1 SGHVS, CDR2 FQNEAQ. CDR3 length equals 17 residues. V shed 9 bases and J 5 bases; nucleotides not matched to a gene: 19. CDR3 bases: TGTGCCAGTCGCTTAGGGGGCGGGGGAAGGTTGCATCAGCCCCAGCATTTT. Its protein product is CASRLGGGGRLHQPQHF.

This chain links TRBV6-5 with TRBJ2-1; TRBD1 is a possible D gene (6 bases). Between the trimmed V and J ends, which lost 5 bases and 2 bases, there was a span of 13 bases. The V gene's germline CDR1 is MNHEY and CDR2 SVGAGI. This CDR3 spans 15 amino acids. The CDR3 here is CASSRRQVTYNEQFF. For the CDR3, the DNA is TGTGCCAGCAGTCGCCGACAGGTAACCTACAATGAGCAGTTCTTC.

The chain joins TRBV28 to TRBJ2-1; D gene uncertain. Deletions cut 7 bases from V and 8 bases from J, with 15 bases between. Per the germline V gene, CDR1 is MDHEN and CDR2 is SYDVKM. There are 13 residues in the CDR3. The CDR3: CASKQSSVYEQFF. The CDR3 nucleotides read TGTGCCAGCAAGCAATCTAGTGTATATGAGCAGTTCTTC.

CDR3 in DNA: TGCAGTGCTAGCCTAGCAGATAACACTGAAGCTTTCTTT. This gives the protein CSASLADNTEAFF. V gene TRBV20-1 combines with J gene TRBJ1-1; D uncertain. Germline values: CDR1 DFQATT, CDR2 SNEGSKA (reference sequence). Trimming pared 3 bases from V and 2 bases from J, leaving 10 bases between. This CDR3 region has 13 residues.

About this clonotype: Germline and junction disagree at one end, which may indicate a read error. The rearrangement joins TRBV7-2 to TRBJ1-3, with D possibly being TRBD1 (6 bases). In germline, CDR1 is SGHTA, CDR2 FQGNSA. This CDR3 is 14 amino acids long. CDR3 sequence reads: CVSTTGTSGNTIYF. CDR3 sequence (DNA): TGTGTCAGCACCACAGGGACCTCTGGAAACACCATATATTTT. The full variable domain, with the rest looked up from reference TRBV7-2 and TRBJ1-3, is GAGVSQSPSNKVTEKGKDVELRCDPISGHTALYWYRQSLGQGLEFLIYFQGNSAPDKSGLPSDRFSAERTGGSVSTLTIQRTQQEDSAVYLCVSTTGTSGNTIYFGEGSWLTVV.

The genes are TRBV10-3 and TRBJ1-1; the match to TRBD1 covers 7 bases. The V segment lost 7 bases and the J segment 0 bases; nucleotides outside the gene matches: 11. The CDR3 covers 16 residues. CDR1 ENHRY and CDR2 SYGVKD come from the germline V gene. The CDR3 loop reads CAIKGQGGRMNTEAFF. CDR3 DNA sequence: TGTGCCATCAAAGGGCAGGGGGGGAGAATGAACACTGAAGCTTTCTTT.

This sequence joins TRBV7-3 and TRBJ1-6; weak D call: TRBD1 (5 bases). Between the trimmed V and J ends, which lost 2 bases and 12 bases, there was a span of 11 bases. Looked up from germline, CDR1 is SGHTA and CDR2 is FQGTGA. The CDR3 extends over 13 amino acids. CDR3 region: CASSLLQGGPLHF. The CDR3 nucleotides are TGTGCCAGCAGCTTATTGCAGGGAGGACCCCTCCACTTT.

The table lists this clonotype with a few counts. The V gene is TRBV7-9, the J gene TRBJ2-5, with D possibly called TRBD1 or TRBD2 (5 bases each). From germline, CDR1 is SEHNR and CDR2 FQNEAQ (reference sequence). The V and J ends lost 6 bases and 2 bases respectively, with 22 bases between them. This CDR3 comprises 17 residues. The CDR3 DNA reads TGTGCCAGCAGGGGGGTCCGGGATAGGGACCCACAAGAGACCCAGTACTTC. This gives the protein CASRGVRDRDPQETQYF.

This clonotype showed up many times. The chain employs TRBV18 and TRBJ2-7; D gene uncertain. The CDR3 totals 16 residues. Germline CDR1 KGHSH, CDR2 LQKENI. Trimming removed 3 bases from V and 1 base from J, with 16 bases in between. The CDR3 here is CASSPPSGRNSYEQYF. CDR3 DNA: TGTGCCAGCTCACCTCCGTCAGGACGGAATTCCTACGAGCAGTACTTC.

This clonotype was seen ten or more times. The V call is TRBV6-5, the J call TRBJ1-2; no firm D call. Germline V gene lookup returns CDR1 MNHEY and CDR2 SVGAGI. The CDR3 has 15 amino acids. V dropped 0 bases and J dropped 4 bases, with 12 bases sitting between them. The CDR3 nucleotides read TGTGCCAGCAGTTACTCGAGGGCGTTCGGCTATGGCTACACCTTC. Translation: CASSYSRAFGYGYTF.

This chain joins TRBV4-2 and TRBJ1-1, with D tentatively TRBD1 (5 bases). V was trimmed by 0 bases and J by 3 bases, leaving 11 bases between them. This CDR3 contains 15 residues. Germline lookup yields CDR1 LGHNA and CDR2 YNFKEQ. The CDR3 DNA sequence: TGTGCCAGCAGCCAAGACAGGGCGGAGTACACTGAAGCTTTCTTT. Protein product: CASSQDRAEYTEAFF.

This clonotype was seen more than once but under ten times. The chain links TRBV18 to TRBJ2-5; 8 nucleotides match TRBD2. CDR1 KGHSH and CDR2 LQKENI come from the germline V gene. The CDR3 length is 17 residues. The J segment lost 5 bases and the V segment lost 1 base, leaving 12 bases of the junction unmatched. The CDR3 region is CASSPRFKSGGQETQYF. The CDR3 coding sequence is TGTGCCAGCTCACCACGATTCAAGAGCGGGGGCCAGGAGACCCAGTACTTC.

Regarding this clonotype: A much bigger clone sits one base away, suggesting this may be a read error. The chain has TRBV12-3 or TRBV12-4 and TRBJ1-3; D call uncertain. This CDR3 is built from 13 residues. The chain's CDR3 is CASRASSGNTLYF. The CDR3 bases are TGTGCCAGCAGGGCCAGCTCTGGAAACACCTTATATTTT.

This clonotype was seen ten or more times. This sequence joins TRBV6-5 and TRBJ1-2; D perhaps matches TRBD1 (5 bases). From germline, CDR1 is MNHEY and CDR2 SVGAGI. V lost 7 bases and J 8 bases, leaving 20 bases between the germline ends. This CDR3 comprises 14 residues. CDR3 coding DNA: TGTGCCAGCAAAGCGACGGGGGGACGGGGAGGCTACACCTTC. Translated: CASKATGGRGGYTF.

The gene calls are TRBV18 and TRBJ2-7; the match to TRBD2 covers 7 bases. The V and J ends lost 1 base and 3 bases, in that order; junction bases with no gene match: 6. The V gene's germline CDR1 is KGHSH and CDR2 LQKENI. This CDR3 is built from 15 residues. The CDR3 DNA sequence: TGTGCCAGCTCACCACGGGAGGGAGAGATCTACGAGCAGTACTTC. It codes for CASSPREGEIYEQYF.

This clonotype was seen many times. The chain couples TRBV7-8 to TRBJ2-3; 8 bases are a match to TRBD2. Germline V gene data show CDR1 as SGHVS and CDR2 as FQNEAQ. V lost 5 bases, J lost 0 bases, and 16 bases stayed unmatched. This CDR3 contains 19 residues. The CDR3 reads CASSPYRVAGGISTDTQYF. CDR3 coding DNA: TGTGCCAGCAGCCCTTACCGTGTGGCGGGGGGCATAAGCACAGATACGCAGTATTTT.

CDR3 protein: CASSVGLAGANYEQYF. The CDR3 region has the DNA TGTGCCAGCAGCGTGGGACTAGCGGGGGCAAACTACGAGCAGTACTTC. V usage is TRBV9 and J usage is TRBJ2-7, with 14 bases aligning to TRBD2. The CDR3 has 16 residues. The germline V gene encodes CDR1 SGDLS and CDR2 YYNGEE. J lost 3 bases, V lost 2 bases, and 4 bases had no gene match.